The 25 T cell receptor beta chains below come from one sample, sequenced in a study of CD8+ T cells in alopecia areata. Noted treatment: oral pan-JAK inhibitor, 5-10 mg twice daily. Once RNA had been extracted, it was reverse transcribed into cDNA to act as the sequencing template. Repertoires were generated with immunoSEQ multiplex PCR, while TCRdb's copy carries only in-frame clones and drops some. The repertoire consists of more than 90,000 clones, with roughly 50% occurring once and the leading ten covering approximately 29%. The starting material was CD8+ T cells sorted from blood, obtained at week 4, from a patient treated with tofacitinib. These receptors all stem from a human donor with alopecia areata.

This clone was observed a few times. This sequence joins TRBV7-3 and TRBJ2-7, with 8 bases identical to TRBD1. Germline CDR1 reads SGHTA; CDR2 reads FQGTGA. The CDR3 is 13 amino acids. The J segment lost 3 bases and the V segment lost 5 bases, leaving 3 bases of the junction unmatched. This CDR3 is CASSPGGGYEQYF. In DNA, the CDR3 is TGTGCCAGCAGCCCAGGGGGCGGCTACGAGCAGTACTTC.

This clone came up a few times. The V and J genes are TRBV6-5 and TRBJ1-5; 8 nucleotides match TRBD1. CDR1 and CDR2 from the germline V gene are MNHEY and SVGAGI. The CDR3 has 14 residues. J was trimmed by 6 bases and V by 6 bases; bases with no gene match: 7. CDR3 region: CASRSRGPSQPQHF. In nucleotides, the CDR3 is TGTGCCAGCAGGTCCAGGGGGCCGAGTCAGCCCCAGCATTTT.

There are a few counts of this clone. The DNA for the CDR3 is TGTGCCAGCAGTTACTCGAATCCGGTTGGCTACACCTTC. As protein: CASSYSNPVGYTF. This rearrangement joins TRBV6-5 to TRBJ1-2; D not resolved. The CDR3 runs 13 residues. Germline CDR1 reads MNHEY; CDR2 reads SVGAGI. Trimming stripped 0 bases from V and 7 bases from J, with 9 bases between.

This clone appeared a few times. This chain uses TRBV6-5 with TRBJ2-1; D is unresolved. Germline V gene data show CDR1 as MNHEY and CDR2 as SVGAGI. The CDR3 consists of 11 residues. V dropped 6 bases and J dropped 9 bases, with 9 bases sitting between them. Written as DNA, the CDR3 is TGTGCCAGCAGCGCCCACTTTGAGCAGTTCTTC. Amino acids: CASSAHFEQFF.

The CDR3 region has the DNA TGTGCCAGCAGTGGGGACCCTTTTTTAGCCAAAAACATTCAGTACTTC. Amino acids: CASSGDPFLAKNIQYF. This chain uses TRBV7-9 with TRBJ2-4; either TRBD1 or TRBD2 may fit D (5 bases each). The CDR3 is made up of 16 amino acids. Trimming shortened V by 6 bases and J by 0 bases, and 15 bases separated the two germline ends. The germline V gene encodes CDR1 SEHNR and CDR2 FQNEAQ (reference sequence).

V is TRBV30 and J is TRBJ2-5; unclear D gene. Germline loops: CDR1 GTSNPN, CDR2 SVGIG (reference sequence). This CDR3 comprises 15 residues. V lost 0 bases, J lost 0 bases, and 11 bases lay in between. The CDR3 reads CAWSVPVVDQETQYF. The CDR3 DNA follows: TGTGCCTGGAGTGTACCAGTAGTAGACCAAGAGACCCAGTACTTC.

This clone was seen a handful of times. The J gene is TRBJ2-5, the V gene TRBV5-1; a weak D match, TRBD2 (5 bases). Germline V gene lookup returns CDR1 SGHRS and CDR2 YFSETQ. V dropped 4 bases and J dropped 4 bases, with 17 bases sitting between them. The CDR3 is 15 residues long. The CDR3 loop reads CASSPVWNRGETQYF. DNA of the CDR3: TGCGCCAGCAGCCCGGTTTGGAATCGGGGAGAGACCCAGTACTTC.

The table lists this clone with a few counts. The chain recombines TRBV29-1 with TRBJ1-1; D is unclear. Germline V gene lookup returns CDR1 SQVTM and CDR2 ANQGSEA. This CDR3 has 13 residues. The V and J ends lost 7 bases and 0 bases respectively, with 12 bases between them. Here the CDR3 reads CSALGYMNTEAFF. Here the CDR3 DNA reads TGCAGCGCCCTGGGGTACATGAACACTGAAGCTTTCTTT.

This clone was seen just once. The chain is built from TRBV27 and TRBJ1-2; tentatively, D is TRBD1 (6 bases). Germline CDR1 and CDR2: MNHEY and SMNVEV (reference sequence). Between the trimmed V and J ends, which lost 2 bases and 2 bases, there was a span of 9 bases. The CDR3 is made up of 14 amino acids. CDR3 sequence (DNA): TGTGCCAGCAGTTTAATTGGGGGCAACTATGGCTACACCTTC. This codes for CASSLIGGNYGYTF.

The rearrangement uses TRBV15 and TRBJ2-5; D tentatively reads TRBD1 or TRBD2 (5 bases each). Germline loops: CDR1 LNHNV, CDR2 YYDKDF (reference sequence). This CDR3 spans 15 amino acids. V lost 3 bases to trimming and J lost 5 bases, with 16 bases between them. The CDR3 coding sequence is TGTGCCACCAGCAGGGGAACCGGGGCCCGGGAGACCCAGTACTTC. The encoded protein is CATSRGTGARETQYF.

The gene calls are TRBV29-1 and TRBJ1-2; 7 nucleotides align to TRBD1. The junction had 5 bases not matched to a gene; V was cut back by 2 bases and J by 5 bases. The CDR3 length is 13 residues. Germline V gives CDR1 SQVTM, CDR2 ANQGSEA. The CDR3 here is CSVERDSSYGYTF. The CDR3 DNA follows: TGCAGCGTTGAACGGGACAGTTCTTATGGCTACACCTTC.

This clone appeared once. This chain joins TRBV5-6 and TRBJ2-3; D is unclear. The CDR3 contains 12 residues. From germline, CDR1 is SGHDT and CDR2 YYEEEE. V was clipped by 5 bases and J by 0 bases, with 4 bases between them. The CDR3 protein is CASSYSTDTQYF. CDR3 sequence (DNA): TGTGCCAGCAGTTACAGCACAGATACGCAGTATTTT.

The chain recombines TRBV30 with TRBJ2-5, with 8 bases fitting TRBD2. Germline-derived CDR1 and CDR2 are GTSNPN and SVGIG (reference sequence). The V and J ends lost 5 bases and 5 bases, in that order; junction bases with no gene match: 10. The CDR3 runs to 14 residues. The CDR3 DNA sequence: TGTGCCTGGCATACCGGGACTAGTAGCGAGACCCAGTACTTC. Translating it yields CAWHTGTSSETQYF.

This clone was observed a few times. CDR3 residues: CAWSLNNEQFF. CDR3 DNA sequence: TGTGCCTGGAGTCTAAACAATGAGCAGTTCTTC. V usage is TRBV30 and J usage is TRBJ2-1; D gene uncertain. Germline V CDR1 and CDR2: GTSNPN, SVGIG (reference sequence). The V and J ends lost 2 bases and 5 bases respectively, with 4 bases between them. The CDR3 is 11 amino acids.

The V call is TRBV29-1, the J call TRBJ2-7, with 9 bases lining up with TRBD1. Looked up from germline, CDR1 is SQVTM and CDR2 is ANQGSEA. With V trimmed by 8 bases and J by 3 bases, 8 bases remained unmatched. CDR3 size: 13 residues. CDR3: CSFSSGQGYEQYF. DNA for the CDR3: TGCAGCTTCTCTTCGGGACAGGGCTACGAGCAGTACTTC.

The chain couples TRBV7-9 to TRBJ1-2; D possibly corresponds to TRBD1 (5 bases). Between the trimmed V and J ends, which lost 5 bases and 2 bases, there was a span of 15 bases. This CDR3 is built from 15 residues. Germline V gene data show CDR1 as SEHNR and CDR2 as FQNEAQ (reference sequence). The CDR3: CASSPRTTENYGYTF. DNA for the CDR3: TGTGCCAGCAGCCCACGGACAACTGAGAACTATGGCTACACCTTC.

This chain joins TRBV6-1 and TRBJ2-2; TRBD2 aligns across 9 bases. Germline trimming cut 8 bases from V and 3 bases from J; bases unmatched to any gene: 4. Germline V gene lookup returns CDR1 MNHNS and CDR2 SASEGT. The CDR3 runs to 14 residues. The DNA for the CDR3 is TGTGCCAGCGAGTTAGCGGGGGACACCGGGGAGCTGTTTTTT. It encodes CASELAGDTGELFF.

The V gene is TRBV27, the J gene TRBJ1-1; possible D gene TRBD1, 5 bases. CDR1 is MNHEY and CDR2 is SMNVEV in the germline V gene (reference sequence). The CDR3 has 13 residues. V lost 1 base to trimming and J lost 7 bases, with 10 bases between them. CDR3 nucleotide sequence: TGTGCCAGCAGTTTATTGTCTGACAGTGAAGCTTTCTTT. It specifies CASSLLSDSEAFF.

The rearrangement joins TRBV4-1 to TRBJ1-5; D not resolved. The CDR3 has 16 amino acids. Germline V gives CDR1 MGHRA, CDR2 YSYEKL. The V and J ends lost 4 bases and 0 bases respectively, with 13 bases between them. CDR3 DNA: TGCGCCAGCAGCCTGGCCCGAGGGTATAGCAATCAGCCCCAGCATTTT. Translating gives CASSLARGYSNQPQHF.

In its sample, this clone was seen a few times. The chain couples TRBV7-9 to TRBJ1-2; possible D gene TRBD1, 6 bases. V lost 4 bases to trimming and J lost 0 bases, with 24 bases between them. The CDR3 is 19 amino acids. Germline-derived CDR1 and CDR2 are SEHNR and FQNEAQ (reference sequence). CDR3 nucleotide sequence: TGTGCCAGCAGCTCAACTCGAGAACCGGGACACAAGGCTAACTATGGCTACACCTTC. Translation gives CASSSTREPGHKANYGYTF.

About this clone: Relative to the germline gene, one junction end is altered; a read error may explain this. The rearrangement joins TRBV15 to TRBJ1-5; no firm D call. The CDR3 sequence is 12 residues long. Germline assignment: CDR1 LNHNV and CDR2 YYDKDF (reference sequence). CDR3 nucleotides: TGTGCCACCAGCAGAGATAGGTTCCCCGTTTATTTT. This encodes CATSRDRFPVYF.

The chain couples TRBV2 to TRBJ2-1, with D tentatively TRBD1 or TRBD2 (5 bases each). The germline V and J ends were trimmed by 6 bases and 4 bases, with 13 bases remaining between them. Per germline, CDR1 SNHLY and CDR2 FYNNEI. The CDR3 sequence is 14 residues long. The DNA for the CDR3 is TGTGCCAGCAGCCGAAGAGGGGTATACAATGAGCAGTTCTTC. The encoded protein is CASSRRGVYNEQFF.

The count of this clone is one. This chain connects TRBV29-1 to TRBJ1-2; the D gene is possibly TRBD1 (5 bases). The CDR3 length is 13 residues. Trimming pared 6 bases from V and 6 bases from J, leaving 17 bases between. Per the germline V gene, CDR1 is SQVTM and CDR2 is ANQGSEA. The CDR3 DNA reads TGCAGCGTCACCCCCCCCGGGGCGGATGGCTACACCTTC. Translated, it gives CSVTPPGADGYTF.

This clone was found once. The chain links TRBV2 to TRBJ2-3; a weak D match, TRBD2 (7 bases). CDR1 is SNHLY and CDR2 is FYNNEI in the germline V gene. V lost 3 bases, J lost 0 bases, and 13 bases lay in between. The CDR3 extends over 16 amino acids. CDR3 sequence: CASSEVKGGSTDTQYF. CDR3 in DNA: TGTGCCAGCAGTGAGGTCAAGGGGGGGAGCACAGATACGCAGTATTTT.

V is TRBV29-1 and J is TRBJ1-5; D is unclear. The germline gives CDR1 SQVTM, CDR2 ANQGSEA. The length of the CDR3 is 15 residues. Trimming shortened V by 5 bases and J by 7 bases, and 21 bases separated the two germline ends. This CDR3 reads CSVNLADDPLQPQHF. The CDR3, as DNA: TGCAGCGTTAACTTAGCGGACGACCCATTGCAGCCCCAGCATTTT. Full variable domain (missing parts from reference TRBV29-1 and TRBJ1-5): SAVISQKPSRDICQRGTSLTIQCQVDSQVTMMFWYRQQPGQSLTLIATANQGSEATYESGFVIDKFPISRPNLTFSTLTVSNMSPEDSSIYLCSVNLADDPLQPQHFGDGTRLSIL.